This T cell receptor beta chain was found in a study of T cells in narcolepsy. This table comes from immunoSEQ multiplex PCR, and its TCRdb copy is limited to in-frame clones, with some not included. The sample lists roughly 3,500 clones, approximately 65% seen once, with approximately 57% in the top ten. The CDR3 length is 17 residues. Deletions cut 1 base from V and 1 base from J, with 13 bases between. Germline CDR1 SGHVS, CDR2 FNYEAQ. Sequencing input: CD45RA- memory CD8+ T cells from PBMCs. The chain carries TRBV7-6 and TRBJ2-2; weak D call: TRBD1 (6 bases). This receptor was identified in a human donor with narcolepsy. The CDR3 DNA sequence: TGTGCCAGCAGCTTAGGCGCTGGGGGCAAGAACACCGGGGAGCTGTTTTTT. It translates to CASSLGAGGKNTGELFF.